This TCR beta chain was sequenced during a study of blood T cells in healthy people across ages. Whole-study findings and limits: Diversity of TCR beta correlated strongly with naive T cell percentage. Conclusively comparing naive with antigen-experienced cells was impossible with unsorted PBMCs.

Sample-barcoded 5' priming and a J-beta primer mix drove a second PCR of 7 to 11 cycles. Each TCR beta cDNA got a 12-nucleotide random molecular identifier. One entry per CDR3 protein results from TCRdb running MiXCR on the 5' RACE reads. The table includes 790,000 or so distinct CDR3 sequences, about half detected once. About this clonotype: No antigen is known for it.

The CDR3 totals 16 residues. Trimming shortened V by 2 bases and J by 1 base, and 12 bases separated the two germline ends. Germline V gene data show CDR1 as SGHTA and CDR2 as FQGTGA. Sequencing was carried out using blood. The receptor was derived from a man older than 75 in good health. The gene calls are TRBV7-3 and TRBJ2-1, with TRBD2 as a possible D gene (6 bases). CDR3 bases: TGTGCCAGCAGCTTACACGGGGGAGTGTCCTACAATGAGCAGTTCTTC. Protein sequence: CASSLHGGVSYNEQFF. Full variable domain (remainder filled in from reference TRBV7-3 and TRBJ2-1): GAGVSQTPSNKVTEKGKYVELRCDPISGHTALYWYRQSLGQGPEFLIYFQGTGAADDSGLPNDRFFAVRPEGSVSTLKIQRTERGDSAVYLCASSLHGGVSYNEQFFGPGTRLTVL.